One and the same sample provided the 11 T cell receptor beta chains below, sequenced in a study of cytomegalovirus exposure and HLA in healthy donors. Repertoires were generated with immunoSEQ multiplex PCR, while TCRdb's copy carries only in-frame clones and drops some. This sample yields about 240,000 clones, of which about 86% are seen a single time; 1.2% belongs to the top ten. Sequenced input: PBMCs. These receptors all come from a woman aged 25 to 39 in good health and CMV-seropositive.

This clone was seen only a few times. The V gene is TRBV2, the J gene TRBJ1-5; 7 bases match TRBD1. The germline gives CDR1 SNHLY, CDR2 FYNNEI. With 9 bases clipped from V and 6 bases from J, the junction kept 14 bases outside the gene matches. The CDR3 length is 15 residues. As DNA, the CDR3 is TGTGCCAGTTCTAGACAGGGCGGATCGGGTCAGCCCCAGCATTTT. Protein sequence: CASSRQGGSGQPQHF. Complete variable domain (other parts from reference TRBV2 and TRBJ1-5): EPEVTQTPSHQVTQMGQEVILRCVPISNHLYFYWYRQILGQKVEFLVSFYNNEISEKSEIFDDQFSVERPDGSNFTLKIRSTKLEDSAMYFCASSRQGGSGQPQHFGDGTRLSIL.

This clone occurred a few times. This rearrangement joins TRBV6-4 to TRBJ2-1; TRBD1 agrees at 9 bases. The CDR3 runs to 15 residues. The trim removed 2 bases at V and 9 bases at J, leaving 8 bases unmatched. The germline V gene has CDR1 MRHNA and CDR2 SNTAGT. The CDR3 nucleotides are TGTGCCAGCAGTGACGGGACAGGGCAGGCGACTGAGCAGTTCTTC. It specifies CASSDGTGQATEQFF.

The chain uses TRBV30 and TRBJ2-1; TRBD2 is a possible D gene (5 bases). Per the germline V gene, CDR1 is GTSNPN and CDR2 is SVGIG (reference sequence). V gave up 1 base and J gave up 11 bases, with 12 bases separating them. The CDR3 contains 12 residues. DNA of the CDR3: TGTGCCTGGAGTGCCACTAGTACTAAGCAGTTCTTC. Its protein is CAWSATSTKQFF.

The chain combines TRBV4-2 with TRBJ2-1; 16 nucleotides agree with TRBD2. This CDR3 has 17 amino acids. Germline trimming cut 4 bases from V and 4 bases from J; bases unmatched to any gene: 4. Germline CDR1 is LGHNA and CDR2 is YNFKEQ. The CDR3 region has the DNA TGTGCCAGCAGCCGGGGACTAGCGGGAGGGATGTACAATGAGCAGTTCTTC. This translates into CASSRGLAGGMYNEQFF.

The V and J genes are TRBV7-6 and TRBJ1-3, with 7 bases aligning to TRBD1. Germline V gives CDR1 SGHVS, CDR2 FNYEAQ. The CDR3 sequence is 16 residues long. V lost 5 bases, J lost 2 bases, and 9 bases stayed unmatched. The CDR3 is CASSTPTGFAGNTIYF. CDR3 in DNA: TGTGCCAGCAGCACACCGACAGGGTTCGCTGGAAACACCATATATTTT.

The gene calls are TRBV5-1 and TRBJ2-2, with D tentatively TRBD2 (5 bases). CDR1 and CDR2 (germline): SGHRS, YFSETQ. The V end lost 3 bases, the J end lost 2 bases, and 11 bases lay between the germline ends. The CDR3 is 15 amino acids. The DNA of the CDR3 is TGCGCCAGCAGCTGGAGGACGGAAAACACCGGGGAGCTGTTTTTT. This sequence encodes CASSWRTENTGELFF.

This clone was observed a few times. V and J are TRBV9 and TRBJ2-1; 9 bases fit TRBD2. J gave up 10 bases and V 0 bases, and 11 bases lay outside the gene matches. This CDR3 has 16 residues. Germline V gene data show CDR1 as SGDLS and CDR2 as YYNGEE. The CDR3 nucleotides read TGTGCCAGCAGCGTAGGTTCTGCGGGAGGGCGCGTCGAGCAGTTCTTC. Its protein product is CASSVGSAGGRVEQFF. Supplemented by reference TRBV9 and TRBJ2-1, the full variable domain reads DSGVTQTPKHLITATGQRVTLRCSPRSGDLSVYWYQQSLDQGLQFLIQYYNGEERAKGNILERFSAQQFPDLHSELNLSSLELGDSALYFCASSVGSAGGRVEQFFGPGTRLTVL.

The CDR3: CASSAGLAGGDINTDTQYF. The DNA of the CDR3 is TGTGCCAGCAGCGCGGGACTAGCGGGAGGGGATATTAACACAGATACGCAGTATTTT. The V and J genes are TRBV7-8 and TRBJ2-3; 16 bases match TRBD2. The junction had 10 bases not matched to a gene; V was cut back by 5 bases and J by 2 bases. The CDR3 contains 19 residues. Germline lookup yields CDR1 SGHVS and CDR2 FQNEAQ.

The chain employs TRBV11-3 and TRBJ1-1, with TRBD1 as a possible D gene (6 bases). Trimming pared 8 bases from V and 5 bases from J, leaving 21 bases between. The V gene's germline CDR1 is SGHNT and CDR2 YENEEA. The CDR3 extends over 15 amino acids. CDR3 bases: TGTGCCAGCGAAAAGCAGCGGGGGGCGAGGACTGAAGCTTTCTTT. Residues: CASEKQRGARTEAFF. Full variable domain (missing parts from reference TRBV11-3 and TRBJ1-1): EAGVVQSPRYKIIEKKQPVAFWCNPISGHNTLYWYLQNLGQGPELLIRYENEEAVDDSQLPKDRFSAERLKGVDSTLKIQPAELGDSAVYLCASEKQRGARTEAFFGQGTRLTVV.

The table lists this clone with a count of one. This chain connects TRBV6-5 to TRBJ2-7; 7 bases match TRBD1. Germline CDR1 and CDR2: MNHEY and SVGAGI. The V and J ends lost 0 bases and 2 bases, in that order; junction bases with no gene match: 7. There are 16 residues in the CDR3. The CDR3 here is CASSYSDGQETYEQYF. CDR3 bases: TGTGCCAGCAGTTACTCGGATGGACAGGAGACCTACGAGCAGTACTTC.

The rearrangement joins TRBV6-6 to TRBJ2-7, with 12 positions matching TRBD2. With 0 bases clipped from V and 7 bases from J, the junction kept 4 bases outside the gene matches. The CDR3 is 15 residues long. CDR1 and CDR2 from the germline V gene are MNHNY and SVGAGI (reference sequence). DNA for the CDR3: TGTGCCAGCAGTTACTCGACTAGCGGGAGTCGAGAGCAGTACTTC. Translated, it gives CASSYSTSGSREQYF.